A selection of T cell receptor beta chains follows, all from one sample in a study of human T cells and chemical hapten exposure. One entry per CDR3 protein, called by TCRdb with MiXCR from the RACE reads. The sample has about 120,000 distinct CDR3 sequences; about 14% are singletons. The sequencing used whole blood, collected in connection with sensitization to the hapten diphenylcyclopropenone (DPC). Receptors were obtained from a woman younger than 35 with alopecia areata. Some clones in this sample may be carry-over from other donors' samples. CDR3s include the opening cysteine and the closing phenylalanine or tryptophan. A D gene is named only where the DNA matches it firmly. The listing skips clone size in some rows; elsewhere it reads once, few, many or a size class.

v_call: TRBV6-4; cdr3_length: 17; clone_size: NA; j_call: TRBJ2-2; d_call: TRBD2; cdr3_aa: CASSEVAGGLNTGELFF; cdr3_nt: TGTGCCAGCAGTGAAGTAGCGGGGGGCTTAAACACCGGGGAGCTGTTTTTT
v_call: TRBV6-5; cdr3_length: 16; clone_size: few; j_call: TRBJ2-5; d_call: NA; cdr3_aa: CASSYGLEGLQETQYF; cdr3_nt: TGTGCCAGCAGTTACGGTTTGGAAGGGTTACAAGAGACCCAGTACTTC
v_call: TRBV2; cdr3_length: 14; clone_size: NA; j_call: TRBJ1-2; d_call: TRBD1; cdr3_aa: CASRDDRGPYGYTF; cdr3_nt: TGTGCCAGCAGGGATGACAGGGGGCCCTATGGCTACACCTTC
v_call: TRBV7-8; cdr3_length: 15; clone_size: NA; j_call: TRBJ2-7; d_call: NA; cdr3_aa: CASSRLVYQYLEQYF; cdr3_nt: TGTGCCAGCAGCCGCTTGGTCTACCAATACTTAGAGCAGTACTTC
v_call: TRBV7-2; cdr3_length: 13; clone_size: many; j_call: TRBJ2-1; d_call: NA; cdr3_aa: CASSLDRDHEQFF; cdr3_nt: TGTGCCAGCAGCTTAGACAGGGACCACGAGCAGTTCTTC
v_call: TRBV30; cdr3_length: 14; clone_size: NA; j_call: TRBJ2-5; d_call: NA; cdr3_aa: CAWSDRPNGETQYF; cdr3_nt: TGTGCCTGGAGTGACCGCCCCAATGGGGAGACCCAGTACTTC
v_call: TRBV20-1; cdr3_length: 13; clone_size: few; j_call: TRBJ2-7; d_call: TRBD1; cdr3_aa: CSARGRGLGEQYF; cdr3_nt: TGCAGTGCTAGAGGCAGGGGGCTGGGCGAGCAGTACTTC
v_call: TRBV2; cdr3_length: 14; clone_size: NA; j_call: TRBJ2-3; d_call: TRBD1; cdr3_aa: CASKGQGWTDTQYF; cdr3_nt: TGTGCCAGCAAGGGACAGGGTTGGACAGATACGCAGTATTTT
v_call: TRBV11-2; cdr3_length: 14; clone_size: NA; j_call: TRBJ1-5; d_call: NA; cdr3_aa: CASSASDSNQPQHF; cdr3_nt: TGTGCCAGCAGCGCCAGTGATAGCAATCAGCCCCAGCATTTT
v_call: TRBV3-1; cdr3_length: 15; clone_size: few; j_call: TRBJ1-5; d_call: TRBD1; cdr3_aa: CASSQAGTGHQPQHF; cdr3_nt: TGTGCCAGCAGCCAAGCCGGGACAGGGCATCAGCCCCAGCATTTT
v_call: TRBV25-1; cdr3_length: 14; clone_size: many; j_call: TRBJ1-1; d_call: NA; cdr3_aa: CASSEWPKNTEAFF; cdr3_nt: TGTGCCAGCAGTGAATGGCCGAAGAACACTGAAGCTTTCTTT
v_call: TRBV6-5; cdr3_length: 15; clone_size: many; j_call: TRBJ1-5; d_call: NA; cdr3_aa: CASSYSRGSHQPQHF; cdr3_nt: TGTGCCAGCAGTTACTCCCGCGGGAGCCATCAGCCCCAGCATTTT
v_call: TRBV4-1; cdr3_length: 13; clone_size: NA; j_call: TRBJ1-1; d_call: NA; cdr3_aa: CASSQLMNTEAFF; cdr3_nt: TGCGCCAGCAGCCAGTTAATGAACACTGAAGCTTTCTTT
v_call: TRBV7-9; cdr3_length: 14; clone_size: few; j_call: TRBJ2-7; d_call: NA; cdr3_aa: CASSDDRFSYEQYF; cdr3_nt: TGTGCCAGCAGCGATGACAGGTTCTCCTACGAGCAGTACTTC
v_call: TRBV14; cdr3_length: 15; clone_size: NA; j_call: TRBJ2-1; d_call: NA; cdr3_aa: CASSQVGGGRNEQFF; cdr3_nt: TGTGCCAGCAGCCAAGTGGGAGGGGGCCGCAATGAGCAGTTCTTC
v_call: TRBV6-2/TRBV6-3; cdr3_length: 18; clone_size: few; j_call: TRBJ1-3; d_call: NA; cdr3_aa: CASRTLFEAGASGNTIYF; cdr3_nt: TGTGCCAGCAGAACCCTGTTTGAGGCCGGAGCCTCTGGAAACACCATATATTTT
v_call: TRBV19; cdr3_length: 12; clone_size: few; j_call: TRBJ2-3; d_call: TRBD1; cdr3_aa: CASSDRADTQYF; cdr3_nt: TGTGCCAGTAGTGACAGGGCAGATACGCAGTATTTT